The 26 T cell receptor beta chains in this list originate from one sample, sequenced in a study of T cell responses to AZD1222 COVID-19 vaccine. TCRdb's copy holds only in-frame clones and misses some; the assay was immunoSEQ multiplex PCR. The table lists 130,000 to 150,000 clones, roughly 90% of them singletons. Source: peripheral blood, taken on day 0 of AZD1222 vaccination. The receptors come from an adult in good health.

J is TRBJ1-5 and V is TRBV30; no clear D gene. The CDR3 is 14 residues long. In germline, CDR1 is GTSNPN, CDR2 SVGIG (reference sequence). Trimming shortened V by 0 bases and J by 2 bases, and 8 bases separated the two germline ends. The DNA for the CDR3 is TGTGCCTGGAGTGTATCGCATGGCAATCAGCCCCAGCATTTT. Its translation: CAWSVSHGNQPQHF.

The chain has TRBV9 and TRBJ2-1; D may be TRBD1 (6 bases). Germline CDR1 SGDLS, CDR2 YYNGEE. The CDR3 is 19 amino acids. V was shortened by 0 bases and J by 5 bases, with 24 bases between the two germline ends. For the CDR3, the DNA is TGTGCCAGCAGCGTAGCTTTCCGAAGGGGGACAATCCTGAACAATGAGCAGTTCTTC. The encoded protein is CASSVAFRRGTILNNEQFF.

This chain connects TRBV9 to TRBJ1-4; TRBD1 might be the D (5 bases). Trimming stripped 0 bases from V and 8 bases from J, with 8 bases between. The germline V gene encodes CDR1 SGDLS and CDR2 YYNGEE. This CDR3 contains 13 residues. This CDR3 reads CASSVAWGEKLFF. Written as DNA, the CDR3 is TGTGCCAGCAGCGTAGCGTGGGGGGAAAAACTGTTTTTT. Looking up the rest from reference TRBV9 and TRBJ1-4 gives the full variable domain: DSGVTQTPKHLITATGQRVTLRCSPRSGDLSVYWYQQSLDQGLQFLIQYYNGEERAKGNILERFSAQQFPDLHSELNLSSLELGDSALYFCASSVAWGEKLFFGSGTQLSVL.

CDR3 DNA: TGCGCCAGCAGCTGGACAGGGGAGGGTTCCGACACTGAAGCTTTCTTT. Translated, it gives CASSWTGEGSDTEAFF. V usage is TRBV5-1 and J usage is TRBJ1-1; 9 bases align to TRBD1. After removal of 3 bases from V and 3 bases from J, the junction contained 9 bases not matched to a gene. CDR1 is SGHRS and CDR2 is YFSETQ in the germline V gene. There are 16 residues in the CDR3.

This chain connects TRBV5-4 to TRBJ2-5, with D perhaps assigned TRBD1 or TRBD2 (5 bases each). The CDR3 is made up of 13 amino acids. The germline V and J ends were trimmed by 1 base and 4 bases, with 8 bases remaining between them. Germline V gives CDR1 SGHNT, CDR2 YYREEE (reference sequence). CDR3 bases: TGTGCCAGCAGCTTGCCAGGGAGAGAGACCCAGTACTTC. It is translated as CASSLPGRETQYF. Combining the CDR3 with reference TRBV5-4 and TRBJ2-5 gives the whole variable domain ETGVTQSPTHLIKTRGQQVTLRCSSQSGHNTVSWYQQALGQGPQFIFQYYREEENGRGNFPPRFSGLQFPNYSSELNVNALELDDSALYLCASSLPGRETQYFGPGTRLLVL.

The rearrangement joins TRBV19 to TRBJ1-2; D possibly corresponds to TRBD1 (5 bases). The CDR3 is made up of 15 amino acids. V was pared by 5 bases and J by 7 bases, with 20 bases between. Germline-derived CDR1 and CDR2 are LNHDA and SQIVND (reference sequence). This CDR3 reads CASSATPQGIRGYTF. The CDR3 DNA follows: TGTGCCAGTAGTGCTACCCCCCAGGGAATTCGTGGCTACACCTTC.

This clone was seen just once. The CDR3 region has the DNA TGTGCCAGCGCGGGCGGGCTAGCGGGGTCCTACGAGCAGTACTTC. Translated: CASAGGLAGSYEQYF. This chain links TRBV9 with TRBJ2-7, with 9 bases fitting TRBD2. The V gene's germline CDR1 is SGDLS and CDR2 YYNGEE. The V and J ends lost 7 bases and 1 base, in that order; junction bases with no gene match: 9. The CDR3 sequence is 15 residues long.

The J gene is TRBJ1-1, the V gene TRBV12-3 or TRBV12-4; D is possibly TRBD1 (5 bases). The CDR3 runs to 12 residues. The germline V and J ends were trimmed by 6 bases and 7 bases, with 12 bases remaining between them. CDR3 nucleotides: TGTGCCAGCAGCACAGGCGGAATTGAAGCTTTCTTT. It translates to CASSTGGIEAFF.

The genes are TRBV18 and TRBJ1-3, with TRBD1 identical over 11 bases. V lost 1 base to trimming and J lost 7 bases; unmatched junction nucleotides: 9. The CDR3 extends over 17 amino acids. Looked up from germline, CDR1 is KGHSH and CDR2 is LQKENI. The CDR3, as DNA: TGTGCCAGCTCACCACTCGGGACAGGGGGATCGCGGAACACCATATATTTT. Translated: CASSPLGTGGSRNTIYF.

This chain joins TRBV7-6 and TRBJ1-1; no clear D. V lost 2 bases and J lost 2, with 6 bases in between. The CDR3 runs 13 residues. Germline V CDR1 and CDR2: SGHVS, FNYEAQ. CDR3 in amino acids: CASSLRYNTEAFF. CDR3 nucleotides: TGTGCCAGCAGCTTACGGTATAACACTGAAGCTTTCTTT.

J is TRBJ1-1 and V is TRBV10-3; tentatively, D is TRBD1 (6 bases). Germline lookup yields CDR1 ENHRY and CDR2 SYGVKD. With 2 bases removed from V and 1 base from J, the gap between germline ends came to 11 bases. This CDR3 comprises 15 residues. DNA for the CDR3: TGTGCCATCAGTGAGACCAGGGGAACGAACACTGAAGCTTTCTTT. It is translated as CAISETRGTNTEAFF.

This sequence joins TRBV24-1 and TRBJ1-2, with D perhaps matching TRBD1 (6 bases). Trimming removed 4 bases at V and 5 bases at J, with 22 bases between. The germline gives CDR1 KGHDR, CDR2 SFDVKD. The CDR3 runs 17 residues. The CDR3 DNA reads TGTGCCACCAGTGACCTGCGCGCAGGGGAAGACGGGTATGGCTACACCTTC. It translates to CATSDLRAGEDGYGYTF.

The chain has TRBV18 and TRBJ2-7; D might be TRBD1 (6 bases). The CDR3 is 12 residues long. Germline lookup yields CDR1 KGHSH and CDR2 LQKENI. V was trimmed by 5 bases and J by 3 bases, leaving 8 bases between them. The CDR3 spells CASSTTGYEQYF. In nucleotides, the CDR3 is TGTGCCAGCTCAACGACAGGCTACGAGCAGTACTTC. The full variable domain, completed using reference TRBV18 and TRBJ2-7, is NAGVMQNPRHLVRRRGQEARLRCSPMKGHSHVYWYRQLPEEGLKFMVYLQKENIIDESGMPKERFSAEFPKEGPSILRIQQVVRGDSAAYFCASSTTGYEQYFGPGTRLTVT.

The gene calls are TRBV27 and TRBJ1-1, with D maybe TRBD1 (5 bases). The V gene lost 3 bases and the J gene lost 4 bases, with 9 bases spanning the gap. The germline V gene has CDR1 MNHEY and CDR2 SMNVEV (reference sequence). The CDR3 loop spans 13 amino acids. The chain's CDR3 is CASSFEGTTEAFF. The CDR3 nucleotides are TGTGCCAGCAGTTTCGAGGGGACCACTGAAGCTTTCTTT.

The chain has TRBV7-9 and TRBJ2-5, with D possibly matching TRBD2 (5 bases). Between the trimmed V and J ends, which lost 2 bases and 5 bases, there was a span of 12 bases. The CDR3 sequence is 14 residues long. Germline CDR1 SEHNR, CDR2 FQNEAQ (reference sequence). DNA for the CDR3: TGTGCCAGCAGCTTACGCACTAGTGGGGAGACCCAGTACTTC. It encodes CASSLRTSGETQYF.

The chain carries TRBV27 and TRBJ2-1; tentatively, D is TRBD2 (6 bases). The CDR3 loop spans 16 amino acids. Trimming took 6 bases from V and 2 from J, leaving 17 bases between them. Germline CDR1 reads MNHEY; CDR2 reads SMNVEV (reference sequence). CDR3 DNA: TGTGCCAGCAGCTACCGGAGCGGGCACACCTACAATGAGCAGTTCTTC. Its protein product is CASSYRSGHTYNEQFF.

The chain combines TRBV5-1 with TRBJ2-5, with D possibly matching TRBD1 (5 bases). Per the germline V gene, CDR1 is SGHRS and CDR2 is YFSETQ. The CDR3 is 17 residues long. The V end was cut by 6 bases, the J end by 1 base, with 22 bases between. CDR3 residues: CASTLRPRANLQETQYF. The DNA for the CDR3 is TGCGCCAGCACCCTTCGACCCAGGGCCAATCTCCAAGAGACCCAGTACTTC.

The chain uses TRBV30 and TRBJ2-7; D gene unclear. Between the trimmed V and J ends, which lost 3 bases and 4 bases, there was a span of 4 bases. CDR1 and CDR2 from the germline V gene are GTSNPN and SVGIG (reference sequence). This CDR3 region has 10 residues. The CDR3 nucleotides are TGTGCCTGGAGGCAGTACGAGCAGTACTTC. It encodes CAWRQYEQYF. Variable domain in full (rest from reference TRBV30 and TRBJ2-7): SQTIHQWPATLVQPVGSPLSLECTVEGTSNPNLYWYRQAAGRGLQLLFYSVGIGQISSEVPQNLSASRPQDRQFILSSKKLLLSDSGFYLCAWRQYEQYFGPGTRLTVT.

The gene calls are TRBV30 and TRBJ2-5; 7 positions match TRBD2. Germline loops: CDR1 GTSNPN, CDR2 SVGIG (reference sequence). V lost 7 bases, J lost 5 bases, and 7 bases stayed unmatched. This CDR3 has 12 amino acids. CDR3 region: CASHLAAETQYF. The CDR3 bases are TGTGCCTCCCATCTAGCGGCGGAGACCCAGTACTTC.

The chain is built from TRBV6-5 and TRBJ1-2, with a tentative D call TRBD1 (6 bases). This CDR3 contains 14 residues. Per the germline V gene, CDR1 is MNHEY and CDR2 is SVGAGI. V was clipped by 4 bases and J by 5 bases, with 14 bases between them. The CDR3 is CASSSPGGRYGYTF. The CDR3 DNA follows: TGTGCCAGCAGTTCCCCCGGGGGGCGATATGGCTACACCTTC.

This rearrangement joins TRBV30 to TRBJ1-5; D is perhaps TRBD1 (5 bases). The CDR3 totals 14 residues. Per the germline V gene, CDR1 is GTSNPN and CDR2 is SVGIG (reference sequence). The ends were cut back, 0 bases at V and 7 bases at J, with 13 bases in the middle. The CDR3 DNA is TGTGCCTGGAGTGTACTGGGGGGTGGGCAGCCCCAGCATTTT. The encoded protein is CAWSVLGGGQPQHF.

The V call is TRBV6-5, the J call TRBJ2-7, with a weak D call TRBD1 (8 bases). Germline V gene sequence: CDR1 MNHEY, CDR2 SVGAGI. V was trimmed by 4 bases and J by 5 bases, leaving 18 bases between them. The CDR3 has 15 amino acids. CDR3 region: CASSLGGTGLHEQYF. For the CDR3, the DNA is TGTGCCAGCAGTTTGGGAGGGACAGGTCTCCACGAGCAGTACTTC.

This chain uses TRBV7-8 with TRBJ1-1; D is perhaps TRBD1 (5 bases). The germline CDR1 and CDR2 sequences are SGHVS and FQNEAQ. The germline V and J ends were trimmed by 0 bases and 4 bases, with 9 bases remaining between them. This CDR3 region has 14 residues. The DNA of the CDR3 is TGTGCCAGCAGCTTAGCGGGGGAAGGCACTGAAGCTTTCTTT. It specifies CASSLAGEGTEAFF.

V is TRBV4-1 and J is TRBJ1-2, with no clear D. Trimming pared 0 bases from V and 7 bases from J, leaving 15 bases between. The CDR3 runs 15 residues. Germline lookup yields CDR1 MGHRA and CDR2 YSYEKL. CDR3 sequence (DNA): TGCGCCAGCAGCCAAGAGCCAGGCAAAGTAGGTGGCTACACCTTC. As protein: CASSQEPGKVGGYTF.

The V and J genes are TRBV2 and TRBJ1-5; tentative D call: TRBD1 (5 bases). Germline loops: CDR1 SNHLY, CDR2 FYNNEI. This CDR3 region has 13 residues. Deletions cut 8 bases from V and 4 bases from J, with 12 bases between. The CDR3 sequence is CASVRGSNQPQHF. The CDR3 DNA follows: TGTGCCAGCGTTCGGGGGTCAAATCAGCCCCAGCATTTT.

The chain recombines TRBV9 with TRBJ2-1; 11 bases agree with TRBD2. The V gene end was trimmed by 4 bases and the J gene end by 2 bases; junction bases not matched to a gene: 8. CDR1 is SGDLS, CDR2 YYNGEE, per germline. The CDR3 spans 17 residues. The CDR3 sequence: CASSLRLAGGAYNEQFF. In nucleotides, the CDR3 is TGTGCCAGCAGCCTCCGTCTAGCGGGAGGCGCCTACAATGAGCAGTTCTTC. The full variable domain, completed using reference TRBV9 and TRBJ2-1, is DSGVTQTPKHLITATGQRVTLRCSPRSGDLSVYWYQQSLDQGLQFLIQYYNGEERAKGNILERFSAQQFPDLHSELNLSSLELGDSALYFCASSLRLAGGAYNEQFFGPGTRLTVL.